A single sample is the source of the 15 T cell receptor beta chains below, sequenced in a study of T cell responses to AZD1222 COVID-19 vaccine. Repertoires were generated with immunoSEQ multiplex PCR, while TCRdb's copy carries only in-frame clones and drops some. The data hold some 110,000 clones, with approximately 89% observed a single time. This specimen consisted of peripheral blood, obtained 28 days after the second AZD1222 dose. Every receptor here comes from an adult who received the AZD1222 COVID-19 vaccine.

This clone appeared a few times. V usage is TRBV5-1 and J usage is TRBJ2-1, with a weak D call TRBD1 (6 bases). CDR3 length: 13 amino acids. CDR1 SGHRS and CDR2 YFSETQ come from the germline V gene. Trimming left V 4 bases short and J 6 bases short, with 11 bases between. The CDR3 region is CASSIGQRNEQFF. The CDR3 region has the DNA TGCGCCAGCAGCATCGGACAGCGCAATGAGCAGTTCTTC.

This clone was seen a single time. The CDR3 DNA is TGTGCCAGCAGCCAAACAGCGAACTATGGCTACACCTTC. Translating gives CASSQTANYGYTF. The rearrangement uses TRBV14 and TRBJ1-2, with D hard to call. CDR3 size: 13 residues. Germline-derived CDR1 and CDR2 are SGHDN and FVKESK. The V end was cut by 2 bases, the J end by 2 bases, with 6 bases between.

The chain has TRBV6-5 and TRBJ1-5, with a tentative D call TRBD1 (6 bases). The CDR3 spans 15 residues. Germline CDR1 MNHEY, CDR2 SVGAGI. Trimming removed 6 bases from V and 1 base from J, with 13 bases in between. Here the CDR3 DNA reads TGTGCCAGCAGATTAACAGGGTTGAGCAATCAGCCCCAGCATTTT. This gives the protein CASRLTGLSNQPQHF.

This clone has just one count. The chain joins TRBV5-1 to TRBJ1-3; D is perhaps TRBD1 (5 bases). Germline V gene sequence: CDR1 SGHRS, CDR2 YFSETQ. The V and J ends lost 2 bases and 3 bases respectively, with 12 bases between them. The CDR3 sequence is 15 residues long. CDR3 residues: CASSFTGGVGNTIYF. CDR3 in DNA: TGCGCCAGCAGCTTTACCGGGGGGGTTGGAAACACCATATATTTT.

This chain links TRBV5-6 with TRBJ2-1, with D possibly being TRBD1 (5 bases). Germline loops: CDR1 SGHDT, CDR2 YYEEEE. V was clipped by 0 bases and J by 3 bases, with 13 bases between them. This CDR3 region has 16 residues. The CDR3 here is CASSLGVYRYYNEQFF. The CDR3 nucleotides read TGTGCCAGCAGCTTGGGGGTTTACAGGTACTACAATGAGCAGTTCTTC.

The gene calls are TRBV28 and TRBJ2-1; 13 nucleotides line up with TRBD2. The CDR3 consists of 14 residues. V trimming: 8 bases; J trimming: 9 bases; junction bases outside the gene matches: 7. The germline CDR1 and CDR2 sequences are MDHEN and SYDVKM. The CDR3 here is CASRSGLAGSEQFF. In DNA, the CDR3 is TGTGCCAGCCGCTCGGGACTAGCGGGGAGTGAGCAGTTCTTC.

The chain joins TRBV12-3 or TRBV12-4 to TRBJ1-3, with D perhaps matching TRBD1 (5 bases). Deletions cut 7 bases from V and 8 bases from J, with 15 bases between. The CDR3 extends over 13 amino acids. The CDR3: CASTREEGYTIYF. The CDR3 nucleotides are TGTGCCAGCACCAGGGAGGAAGGATACACCATATATTTT.

The DNA of the CDR3 is TGTGCCAGCAGTGTGCTAGCCTCTCGCGATGAGCAGTTCTTC. This encodes CASSVLASRDEQFF. The chain carries TRBV2 and TRBJ2-1; D is perhaps TRBD2 (5 bases). V lost 4 bases and J lost 8, with 15 bases in between. CDR3 length: 14 amino acids. The germline gives CDR1 SNHLY, CDR2 FYNNEI.

The rearrangement joins TRBV25-1 to TRBJ2-1; D not resolved. The CDR3 contains 11 residues. The ends were cut back, 0 bases at V and 6 bases at J, with 0 bases in the middle. Germline V gives CDR1 MGHDK, CDR2 SYGVNS. The CDR3 DNA is TGTGCCAGCAGTGAATACAATGAGCAGTTCTTC. Protein product: CASSEYNEQFF.

This clone was seen only once. The rearrangement uses TRBV4-1 and TRBJ1-4; possible D gene TRBD1, 5 bases. The CDR3 is 16 amino acids. Germline V gene lookup returns CDR1 MGHRA and CDR2 YSYEKL. Trimming took off 1 base at V and 6 bases at J, with 15 bases between the two ends. CDR3 residues: CASSQVFNGGDEKLFF. In DNA form, the CDR3 reads TGCGCCAGCAGCCAAGTTTTCAATGGGGGGGATGAAAAACTGTTTTTT.

This clone occurred once. J is TRBJ1-2 and V is TRBV3-1 (or the pseudogene TRBV3-2); 7 bases are a match to TRBD1. CDR1 and CDR2 from the germline V gene are LGHDT and YNNKEL (reference sequence). The length of the CDR3 is 15 residues. J lost 1 base, V lost 3 bases, and 5 bases had no gene match. The CDR3 region is CASSQRDRHNYGYTF. CDR3 coding DNA: TGTGCCAGCAGCCAGAGGGACAGACATAACTATGGCTACACCTTC.

The chain employs TRBV6-2 or TRBV6-3 and TRBJ1-5; no firm D call. CDR1 MNHEY and CDR2 SVGEGT come from the germline V gene. Trimming took off 0 bases at V and 7 bases at J, with 10 bases between the two ends. There are 14 residues in the CDR3. Here the CDR3 reads CASSYSAAGQPQHF. The CDR3 coding sequence is TGTGCCAGCAGTTACTCGGCGGCCGGCCAGCCCCAGCATTTT.

This chain links TRBV2 with TRBJ2-7, with a possible D match to TRBD1 (6 bases). V was cut by 6 bases and J by 3 bases, with 9 bases left in between. The CDR3 runs to 12 residues. Germline CDR1 SNHLY, CDR2 FYNNEI. CDR3 region: CASRADSYEQYF. The DNA of the CDR3 is TGTGCCAGCAGGGCGGACAGCTACGAGCAGTACTTC.

This rearrangement joins TRBV27 to TRBJ2-1, with TRBD2 as a possible D gene (5 bases). Trimming pared 5 bases from V and 4 bases from J, leaving 12 bases between. CDR1 is MNHEY and CDR2 is SMNVEV in the germline V gene (reference sequence). The CDR3 consists of 14 residues. The CDR3 protein is CASSLGGPYNEQFF. The CDR3 bases are TGTGCCAGCAGTCTGGGCGGGCCGTACAATGAGCAGTTCTTC.

This clone was detected once. The chain carries TRBV2 and TRBJ2-2; 8 nucleotides line up with TRBD2. CDR1 is SNHLY and CDR2 is FYNNEI in the germline V gene. The CDR3 sequence is 15 residues long. V was clipped by 5 bases and J by 4 bases; unmatched bases: 6. CDR3 in DNA: TGTGCCAGCAGTTCTAGCAGCGGGGGCACCGGGGAGCTGTTTTTT. Amino acid sequence: CASSSSSGGTGELFF.